These 32 T cell receptor beta chains originate from one sample sequenced in a study of T cell responses to AZD1222 COVID-19 vaccine. Sequencing used immunoSEQ multiplex PCR; TCRdb keeps in-frame clones, though not all of them. The data hold approximately 220,000 clones, with 85% to 95% observed a single time. Sequencing used peripheral blood, obtained on day 0 of MenACWY control vaccination. The receptors come from an adult in good health.

The chain employs TRBV15 and TRBJ1-3, with D unresolved. Germline CDR1 reads LNHNV; CDR2 reads YYDKDF (reference sequence). This CDR3 is built from 15 residues. Trimming cost V 3 bases and J 3 bases, with 12 bases left between them. The CDR3 loop is CATSSRRGSGNTIYF. Written as DNA, the CDR3 is TGTGCCACCAGCAGTAGACGGGGAAGTGGAAACACCATATATTTT.

The J gene is TRBJ1-2, the V gene TRBV6-6, with TRBD1 matching 7 bases. V lost 11 bases to trimming and J lost 0 bases; unmatched junction nucleotides: 6. The CDR3 runs 13 residues. Germline CDR1 MNHNY, CDR2 SVGAGI (reference sequence). CDR3 loop: CAARQGTNYGYTF. In nucleotides, the CDR3 is TGTGCCGCCAGACAGGGTACTAACTATGGCTACACCTTC.

A single count supports this clone. This chain links TRBV7-9 with TRBJ1-1; TRBD1 matches at 7 bases. From germline, CDR1 is SEHNR and CDR2 FQNEAQ (reference sequence). Losses at the gene ends were 3 bases for V and 1 base for J; bases not matched to a gene: 5. CDR3 size: 15 residues. The CDR3 bases are TGTGCCAGCAGCTTGACAGGGATGGGGAACACTGAAGCTTTCTTT. Protein product: CASSLTGMGNTEAFF.

The chain uses TRBV30 and TRBJ1-3, with TRBD1 matching over 7 bases. V shed 2 bases and J 0 bases; nucleotides not matched to a gene: 10. This CDR3 is 17 amino acids long. CDR1 GTSNPN and CDR2 SVGIG come from the germline V gene (reference sequence). Here the CDR3 reads CAWSSYGRGVSGNTIYF. DNA for the CDR3: TGTGCCTGGAGTTCGTACGGCAGGGGGGTCTCTGGAAACACCATATATTTT. Complete variable domain (other parts from reference TRBV30 and TRBJ1-3): SQTIHQWPATLVQPVGSPLSLECTVEGTSNPNLYWYRQAAGRGLQLLFYSVGIGQISSEVPQNLSASRPQDRQFILSSKKLLLSDSGFYLCAWSSYGRGVSGNTIYFGEGSWLTVV.

In its sample, this clone was seen once. The CDR3 here is CASTGRFYGYTF. CDR3 in DNA: TGTGCCAGCACGGGCCGTTTCTATGGCTACACCTTC. The chain combines TRBV6-5 with TRBJ1-2; D gene unclear. Trimming pared 7 bases from V and 4 bases from J, leaving 10 bases between. Germline V CDR1 and CDR2: MNHEY, SVGAGI. CDR3 size: 12 residues.

The chain is built from TRBV4-2 and TRBJ2-1; 10 bases match TRBD2. Per the germline V gene, CDR1 is LGHNA and CDR2 is YNFKEQ. V lost 5 bases to trimming and J lost 9 bases; unmatched junction nucleotides: 13. This CDR3 region has 16 residues. CDR3 sequence: CASSAPGLAQGTEQFF. Written as DNA, the CDR3 is TGTGCCAGCAGCGCTCCGGGACTAGCGCAAGGGACTGAGCAGTTCTTC.

This chain joins TRBV12-5 and TRBJ1-1; D may be TRBD1 (6 bases). The CDR3 extends over 14 amino acids. Trimming cost V 5 bases and J 1 base, with 11 bases left between them. Germline CDR1 is LGHNT and CDR2 is FRNRAP. The CDR3 loop reads CASGGDTPNTEAFF. CDR3 coding DNA: TGTGCTAGTGGTGGGGACACTCCGAACACTGAAGCTTTCTTT.

The V and J genes are TRBV9 and TRBJ2-1, with TRBD1 identical over 7 bases. The CDR3 spans 16 residues. Germline-derived CDR1 and CDR2 are SGDLS and YYNGEE. The V and J ends lost 3 bases and 4 bases, in that order; junction bases with no gene match: 10. The CDR3: CASSETLRTGYNEQFF. The CDR3 DNA is TGTGCCAGCAGCGAGACCCTCAGGACAGGTTACAATGAGCAGTTCTTC.

This chain connects TRBV10-3 to TRBJ1-4; D is unresolved. The CDR3 contains 16 residues. Germline values: CDR1 ENHRY, CDR2 SYGVKD. The V end lost 2 bases, the J end lost 3 bases, and 13 bases lay between the germline ends. The CDR3 DNA reads TGTGCCATCAGTGAGGTGAGGGCGGGAGCTAATGAAAAACTGTTTTTT. Residues: CAISEVRAGANEKLFF.

The V gene is TRBV5-6, the J gene TRBJ2-6, with 10 bases matching TRBD1. The CDR3 consists of 19 residues. Germline values: CDR1 SGHDT, CDR2 YYEEEE. V gave up 4 bases and J gave up 0 bases; unmatched junction bases: 10. CDR3 in DNA: TGTGCCAGCAGCCATCGAAACCGACAGGGGGCCTCTGGGGCCAACGTCCTGACTTTC. It translates to CASSHRNRQGASGANVLTF.

This clone appeared a single time. The V call is TRBV4-2, the J call TRBJ2-5; weak D call: TRBD2 (6 bases). Germline CDR1 reads LGHNA; CDR2 reads YNFKEQ. V lost 1 base to trimming and J lost 2 bases, with 11 bases between them. This CDR3 spans 15 amino acids. CDR3 in amino acids: CASSQGVREQETQYF. The CDR3 coding sequence is TGTGCCAGCAGCCAAGGAGTGCGGGAACAAGAGACCCAGTACTTC.

V usage is TRBV6-5 and J usage is TRBJ1-4, with a tentative D call TRBD1 (5 bases). V lost 8 bases and J 4 bases, leaving 11 bases between the germline ends. This CDR3 comprises 13 residues. Germline loops: CDR1 MNHEY, CDR2 SVGAGI. The CDR3 DNA is TGTGCCAGCGGGGGGTTCCTTAATGAAAAACTGTTTTTT. Amino acid sequence: CASGGFLNEKLFF.

This chain joins TRBV30 and TRBJ2-3; 10 bases are shared with TRBD2. Germline loops: CDR1 GTSNPN, CDR2 SVGIG (reference sequence). With 4 bases clipped from V and 6 bases from J, the junction kept 19 bases outside the gene matches. The CDR3 extends over 18 amino acids. CDR3 loop: CAWKRPGLARGGGDTQYF. CDR3 bases: TGTGCCTGGAAAAGGCCGGGACTAGCGAGAGGGGGGGGCGATACGCAGTATTTT.

This chain joins TRBV30 and TRBJ2-4, with unresolved D. Trimming took off 0 bases at V and 8 bases at J, with 11 bases between the two ends. The CDR3 has 13 amino acids. The germline V gene has CDR1 GTSNPN and CDR2 SVGIG (reference sequence). The CDR3 here is CAWSVRRADIQYF. In nucleotides, the CDR3 is TGTGCCTGGAGTGTTCGACGGGCAGACATTCAGTACTTC.

The genes are TRBV28 and TRBJ2-7; tentatively, D is TRBD1 (6 bases). The CDR3 covers 14 residues. CDR1 is MDHEN, CDR2 SYDVKM, per germline. Between the trimmed V and J ends, which lost 5 bases and 2 bases, there was a span of 13 bases. The CDR3: CASSTTGSTYEQYF. CDR3 DNA sequence: TGTGCCAGCAGTACTACAGGGAGCACCTACGAGCAGTACTTC.

V is TRBV4-2 and J is TRBJ1-6; the D gene is possibly TRBD1 (5 bases). Trimming stripped 0 bases from V and 9 bases from J, with 15 bases between. The CDR3 has 16 amino acids. Germline values: CDR1 LGHNA, CDR2 YNFKEQ. CDR3 amino acids: CASSQDLAGKFSPLHF. The CDR3 nucleotides are TGTGCCAGCAGCCAAGATCTCGCAGGGAAGTTTTCACCCCTCCACTTT.

The rearrangement uses TRBV4-3 and TRBJ1-1, with D tentatively TRBD1 (6 bases). Germline-derived CDR1 and CDR2 are LGHNA and YSLEER. Trimming left V 1 base short and J 5 bases short, with 14 bases between. The CDR3 spans 15 residues. The CDR3 protein is CASSQATTGRTEAFF. CDR3 nucleotides: TGCGCCAGCAGCCAAGCCACCACAGGGAGGACTGAAGCTTTCTTT.

This clone occurred once. The V gene is TRBV6-6, the J gene TRBJ1-2, with D unclear. This CDR3 region has 14 residues. Germline CDR1 reads MNHNY; CDR2 reads SVGAGI (reference sequence). The ends were cut back, 7 bases at V and 8 bases at J, with 20 bases in the middle. CDR3 protein: CASTDPRMRRGYTF. In nucleotides, the CDR3 is TGTGCCAGCACCGACCCCCGGATGAGAAGGGGCTACACCTTC.

V usage is TRBV6-4 and J usage is TRBJ1-4; 8 positions match TRBD1. Germline V gene data show CDR1 as MRHNA and CDR2 as SNTAGT. The CDR3 loop spans 13 amino acids. V gave up 4 bases and J gave up 7 bases; unmatched junction bases: 2. The CDR3 DNA follows: TGTGCCAGCAGTGCAGACAGGGGTGAAAAACTGTTTTTT. Protein product: CASSADRGEKLFF.

In its sample, this clone was seen a few times. The chain's CDR3 is CASRQTAQNTEAFF. The CDR3 DNA is TGTGCCAGCAGACAGACAGCCCAGAACACTGAAGCTTTCTTT. The chain employs TRBV7-3 and TRBJ1-1; the D gene is possibly TRBD1 (5 bases). The germline gives CDR1 SGHTA, CDR2 FQGTGA. Trimming left V 6 bases short and J 1 base short, with 12 bases between. This CDR3 is 14 amino acids long.

This chain uses TRBV28 with TRBJ1-6, with TRBD1 matching over 7 bases. Germline V gene lookup returns CDR1 MDHEN and CDR2 SYDVKM. The CDR3 is 13 residues long. The junction had 6 bases not matched to a gene; V was cut back by 6 bases and J by 10 bases. For the CDR3, the DNA is TGTGCCAGCAGAGGGACAGCAGGGTCACCCCTCCACTTT. The encoded protein is CASRGTAGSPLHF.

V is TRBV5-4 and J is TRBJ2-7, with 9 bases aligning to TRBD1. Germline loops: CDR1 SGHNT, CDR2 YYREEE (reference sequence). CDR3 length: 15 amino acids. V was pared by 0 bases and J by 1 base, with 2 bases of the junction left unmatched. CDR3 sequence (DNA): TGTGCCAGCAGCTTGGTGGGGACAGGGTCCTACGAGCAGTACTTC. Residues: CASSLVGTGSYEQYF.

This clone was picked up many times. Distinct nucleotide sequences in the sample also encode this CDR3. The chain employs TRBV5-1 and TRBJ2-5; 9 bases fit TRBD1. The germline gives CDR1 SGHRS, CDR2 YFSETQ. V gave up 3 bases and J gave up 5 bases; unmatched junction bases: 5. This CDR3 spans 14 amino acids. CDR3 in amino acids: CASSSGQGRETQYF. For the CDR3, the DNA is TGCGCCAGCAGCTCAGGACAGGGGAGGGAGACCCAGTACTTC.

The chain combines TRBV3-1 (or the pseudogene TRBV3-2) with TRBJ1-6; D ambiguous. The germline gives CDR1 LGHDT, CDR2 YNNKEL (reference sequence). This CDR3 region has 14 residues. The V end was cut by 4 bases, the J end by 6 bases, with 10 bases between. CDR3 bases: TGTGCCAGCAGCCCAGACGGGGTTAATTCACCCCTCCACTTT. Its protein product is CASSPDGVNSPLHF.

The chain combines TRBV7-3 with TRBJ1-5; D remains unclear. V lost 2 bases to trimming and J lost 4 bases, with 6 bases between them. The CDR3 is 13 residues long. Per the germline V gene, CDR1 is SGHTA and CDR2 is FQGTGA. The CDR3 loop is CASSLERNQPQHF. CDR3 coding DNA: TGTGCCAGCAGCTTAGAACGGAATCAGCCCCAGCATTTT.

J is TRBJ1-6 and V is TRBV28; 8 nucleotides line up with TRBD1. Looked up from germline, CDR1 is MDHEN and CDR2 is SYDVKM. Unmatched junction bases numbered 4, after V lost 2 bases and J lost 7 bases. CDR3 length equals 15 residues. The CDR3 protein is CASSLGTGRNSPLHF. The CDR3 coding sequence is TGTGCCAGCAGTTTAGGGACAGGACGGAATTCACCCCTCCACTTT.

In DNA form, the CDR3 reads TGTGCCAGCAGTTGGAGCGAGCTAGCCAAAAACATTCAGTACTTC. It specifies CASSWSELAKNIQYF. J is TRBJ2-4 and V is TRBV6-5, with D unresolved. The length of the CDR3 is 15 residues. The V gene lost 4 bases and the J gene lost 0 bases, with 10 bases spanning the gap. Germline values: CDR1 MNHEY, CDR2 SVGAGI.

This clone came up once. V and J are TRBV7-2 and TRBJ2-3, with unresolved D. V was pared by 1 base and J by 6 bases, with 8 bases between. CDR3 length equals 13 residues. Germline CDR1 and CDR2: SGHTA and FQGNSA. For the CDR3, the DNA is TGTGCCAGCAGCTTAGGTTCCGGGGATACGCAGTATTTT. Protein: CASSLGSGDTQYF.

The genes are TRBV5-1 and TRBJ2-1; D is uncertain. Germline lookup yields CDR1 SGHRS and CDR2 YFSETQ. The CDR3 has 14 residues. V gave up 4 bases and J gave up 5 bases, with 13 bases separating them. The CDR3 region has the DNA TGCGCCAGCAGCGAAGGGATGTTAAACAATGAGCAGTTCTTC. Its translation is CASSEGMLNNEQFF.

V usage is TRBV29-1 and J usage is TRBJ1-2; TRBD1 matches at 9 bases. The germline gives CDR1 SQVTM, CDR2 ANQGSEA. V lost 3 bases, J lost 4 bases, and 3 bases stayed unmatched. The CDR3 contains 13 residues. The CDR3 spells CSVEGQGFYGYTF. The CDR3 coding sequence is TGCAGCGTTGAGGGACAGGGCTTCTATGGCTACACCTTC.

This clone occurred once. The chain links TRBV10-3 to TRBJ1-1; possible D gene TRBD1, 5 bases. CDR3 length: 14 amino acids. Germline V gene sequence: CDR1 ENHRY, CDR2 SYGVKD. Trimming left V 0 bases short and J 6 bases short, with 11 bases between. This CDR3 reads CAISESGGNSEAFF. The DNA for the CDR3 is TGTGCCATCAGTGAGTCGGGGGGTAACTCTGAAGCTTTCTTT.

The chain couples TRBV5-1 to TRBJ1-2; 7 nucleotides match TRBD1. Per germline, CDR1 SGHRS and CDR2 YFSETQ. V dropped 3 bases and J dropped 2; count of bases not matched to a gene: 7. This CDR3 is built from 15 residues. The CDR3 loop is CASSWDGQVNYGYTF. Written as DNA, the CDR3 is TGCGCCAGCAGCTGGGATGGACAGGTCAACTATGGCTACACCTTC.